A single sample gave rise to the 14 T cell receptor beta chains below, sequenced in a study of T cell changes during pregnancy in multiple sclerosis. Produced via immunoSEQ multiplex PCR; TCRdb's table is partial and in-frame only. This sample has approximately 61,000 clones; nearly 90% occur once, and the top ten carry 1.5% to 2%. The source material was peripheral blood, sampled in the first trimester of pregnancy. Receptor source: a female donor with multiple sclerosis, enrolled in a pregnancy study.

The chain links TRBV5-1 to TRBJ2-7, with 9 bases identical to TRBD1. Germline lookup yields CDR1 SGHRS and CDR2 YFSETQ. This CDR3 comprises 14 residues. V lost 3 bases, J lost 3 bases, and 4 bases stayed unmatched. The CDR3 loop reads CASSWTGDNYEQYF. In nucleotides, the CDR3 is TGCGCCAGCAGCTGGACAGGGGATAACTACGAGCAGTACTTC.

CDR3 sequence (DNA): TGTGCCAGCACCATTTCGACAGGGATCCTCCACGAGCAGTACTTC. Its translation: CASTISTGILHEQYF. This chain connects TRBV28 to TRBJ2-7, with 7 nucleotides matching TRBD1. Trimming took 7 bases from V and 5 from J; bases not matched to a gene: 14. Germline CDR1 MDHEN, CDR2 SYDVKM. The length of the CDR3 is 15 residues.

V and J are TRBV6-6 and TRBJ2-7; TRBD2 is a possible D gene (5 bases). CDR1 and CDR2 (germline): MNHNY, SVGAGI (reference sequence). CDR3 length: 14 amino acids. Trimming cost V 2 bases and J 3 bases, with 11 bases left between them. In nucleotides, the CDR3 is TGTGCCAGCAGTTACGAGGGCTCGCACTACGAGCAGTACTTC. It yields the protein CASSYEGSHYEQYF.

The chain has TRBV5-1 and TRBJ2-3, with 7 bases fitting TRBD1. Germline CDR1 and CDR2: SGHRS and YFSETQ. The trim removed 4 bases at V and 8 bases at J, leaving 13 bases unmatched. The CDR3 spans 15 residues. For the CDR3, the DNA is TGCGCCAGCAGCAAGGACAGGACCCCCCCGGGTACGCAGTATTTT. Protein: CASSKDRTPPGTQYF.

The chain recombines TRBV5-1 with TRBJ2-7; a weak D match, TRBD1 (7 bases). Germline V lookup: CDR1 SGHRS, CDR2 YFSETQ. V lost 4 bases and J 2 bases, leaving 16 bases between the germline ends. The CDR3 has 15 amino acids. The CDR3 bases are TGCGCCAGCAGCCCCAGGGGGGTCGTCGCCTACGAGCAGTACTTC. Translating gives CASSPRGVVAYEQYF. Full variable domain (remainder filled in from reference TRBV5-1 and TRBJ2-7): KAGVTQTPRYLIKTRGQQVTLSCSPISGHRSVSWYQQTPGQGLQFLFEYFSETQRNKGNFPGRFSGRQFSNSRSEMNVSTLELGDSALYLCASSPRGVVAYEQYFGPGTRLTVT.

The CDR3 nucleotides are TGTGCCAGCACCGAAACAGGGGAGCTGGGAAATGAGCAGTTCTTC. Protein product: CASTETGELGNEQFF. V usage is TRBV5-6 and J usage is TRBJ2-1; 7 positions agree with TRBD1. The germline V gene encodes CDR1 SGHDT and CDR2 YYEEEE. CDR3 size: 15 residues. V gave up 6 bases and J gave up 7 bases; unmatched junction bases: 13.

The chain recombines TRBV18 with TRBJ2-7; TRBD1 aligns across 9 bases. This CDR3 is built from 14 residues. J gave up 5 bases and V 6 bases, and 8 bases lay outside the gene matches. CDR1 KGHSH and CDR2 LQKENI come from the germline V gene. The CDR3, as DNA: TGTGCCAGCTCCCCCGGGACAGGGCATGACGAGCAGTACTTC. As protein: CASSPGTGHDEQYF.

This clone was observed a handful of times. This chain links TRBV6-6 with TRBJ2-2; D perhaps matches TRBD2 (6 bases). Trimming left V 0 bases short and J 7 bases short, with 12 bases between. In germline, CDR1 is MNHNY, CDR2 SVGAGI (reference sequence). This CDR3 spans 15 amino acids. Here the CDR3 DNA reads TGTGCCAGCAGTTACTCGAACGGGGGAGTCGGGGAGCTGTTTTTT. Amino acids: CASSYSNGGVGELFF.

V gene TRBV2 combines with J gene TRBJ2-7; no reliable D call. Germline CDR1 reads SNHLY; CDR2 reads FYNNEI. Trimming took 5 bases from V and 9 from J, leaving 14 bases between them. This CDR3 spans 12 amino acids. The DNA of the CDR3 is TGTGCCAGCAGTCACCAGTCCCCTGGGCAGTACTTC. Translating gives CASSHQSPGQYF.

The chain is built from TRBV5-8 and TRBJ1-3, with a possible D match to TRBD1 (6 bases). V lost 0 bases and J lost 2, with 9 bases in between. The CDR3 extends over 15 amino acids. Germline lookup yields CDR1 SGHTS and CDR2 YDEGEE. The CDR3: CASSLGDIAGNTIYF. The CDR3, as DNA: TGTGCCAGCAGCTTGGGGGACATCGCTGGAAACACCATATATTTT.

The rearrangement uses TRBV27 and TRBJ1-1; D not resolved. Trimming removed 0 bases from V and 4 bases from J, with 12 bases in between. Germline V CDR1 and CDR2: MNHEY, SMNVEV (reference sequence). The CDR3 runs to 15 residues. For the CDR3, the DNA is TGTGCCAGCAGTTTATCTGTCAGGTCCGGCACTGAAGCTTTCTTT. This gives the protein CASSLSVRSGTEAFF.

The V call is TRBV30, the J call TRBJ2-3; 9 bases align to TRBD2. V trimming: 0 bases; J trimming: 6 bases; junction bases outside the gene matches: 4. CDR3 size: 14 residues. Germline CDR1 and CDR2: GTSNPN and SVGIG (reference sequence). The CDR3: CAWSVYGLADTQYF. CDR3 nucleotide sequence: TGTGCCTGGAGTGTATACGGACTAGCGGATACGCAGTATTTT.

The chain is built from TRBV7-9 and TRBJ2-1; 8 bases align to TRBD2. This CDR3 is 15 amino acids long. The V gene end was trimmed by 0 bases and the J gene end by 13 bases; junction bases not matched to a gene: 11. Germline loops: CDR1 SEHNR, CDR2 FQNEAQ (reference sequence). CDR3 in amino acids: CASSLAGDLAGSQFF. The CDR3 DNA reads as TGTGCCAGCAGCTTAGCAGGGGATTTAGCGGGAAGTCAGTTCTTC.

The CDR3 coding sequence is TGTGCCATCTCGGGACAAGCCACAGATACGCAGTATTTT. Encoded protein: CAISGQATDTQYF. J is TRBJ2-3 and V is TRBV10-3, with D possibly TRBD1 on 6 matching bases. Germline-derived CDR1 and CDR2 are ENHRY and SYGVKD. CDR3 length: 13 amino acids. V lost 8 bases and J lost 2, with 11 bases in between.